One sample yielded the 5 T cell receptor beta chains listed below, sequenced in a study of blood T cell repertoires in COVID-19. TCRdb's table, derived via immunoSEQ multiplex PCR, lists solely in-frame clones and lacks some. The table has around 160,000 clones, 80% to 90% seen once. The sample consisted of peripheral blood. These receptors all come from a man aged 60 to 75 with acute or convalescent COVID-19.

V and J are TRBV9 and TRBJ2-5; D ambiguous. Per germline, CDR1 SGDLS and CDR2 YYNGEE. The CDR3 is 15 residues long. The V and J ends lost 0 bases and 2 bases respectively, with 11 bases between them. The CDR3 loop is CASSVALGRQETQYF. The CDR3 DNA follows: TGTGCCAGCAGCGTAGCCCTAGGCCGTCAAGAGACCCAGTACTTC.

The chain employs TRBV19 and TRBJ1-5; 7 bases are a match to TRBD1. CDR1 LNHDA and CDR2 SQIVND come from the germline V gene (reference sequence). The CDR3 runs 14 residues. The V gene end was trimmed by 4 bases and the J gene end by 2 bases; junction bases not matched to a gene: 2. CDR3: CASSTTGGNQPQHF. The CDR3 DNA reads as TGTGCCAGTAGTACCACAGGGGGCAATCAGCCCCAGCATTTT.

The V gene is TRBV30, the J gene TRBJ1-1; no reliable D call. The CDR3 contains 14 residues. With 7 bases removed from V and 0 bases from J, the gap between germline ends came to 15 bases. CDR1 is GTSNPN and CDR2 is SVGIG in the germline V gene (reference sequence). The CDR3 nucleotides read TGTGCCTCAGGTGGCTCAGGCATGAACACTGAAGCTTTCTTT. Its translation is CASGGSGMNTEAFF.

J is TRBJ2-1 and V is TRBV5-1, with 11 bases identical to TRBD2. The V gene end was trimmed by 3 bases and the J gene end by 3 bases; junction bases not matched to a gene: 8. The CDR3 length is 17 residues. Looked up from germline, CDR1 is SGHRS and CDR2 is YFSETQ. This CDR3 reads CASSYFTSGSYYNEQFF. The CDR3 DNA reads TGCGCCAGCAGCTATTTTACTAGCGGGAGTTACTACAATGAGCAGTTCTTC.

This chain connects TRBV11-2 to TRBJ2-6; 7 bases are a match to TRBD1. CDR3 size: 17 residues. Germline values: CDR1 SGHAT, CDR2 FQNNGV. V trimming: 3 bases; J trimming: 3 bases; junction bases outside the gene matches: 8. The CDR3 DNA follows: TGTGCCAGCAGCTTGCTCCAAGGGGGCTATGGGGCCAACGTCCTGACTTTC. Its protein is CASSLLQGGYGANVLTF. The full variable domain, rest sourced from reference TRBV11-2 and TRBJ2-6, is EAGVAQSPRYKIIEKRQSVAFWCNPISGHATLYWYQQILGQGPKLLIQFQNNGVVDDSQLPKDRFSAERLKGVDSTLKIQPAKLEDSAVYLCASSLLQGGYGANVLTFGAGSRLTVL.